The next 13 T cell receptor beta chains were all read from a single sample in a study of blood T cell repertoires in COVID-19. Sequencing used immunoSEQ multiplex PCR; TCRdb keeps in-frame clones, though not all of them. The sample shows 9,500 to 11,000 clones, about 83% of them seen only once. The material sequenced was peripheral blood. These receptors were obtained from a man aged 45-65 years with active COVID-19.

This sequence joins TRBV2 and TRBJ2-7, with 8 bases matching TRBD1. Germline V gives CDR1 SNHLY, CDR2 FYNNEI. The J segment lost 0 bases and the V segment lost 1 base, leaving 2 bases of the junction unmatched. CDR3 length: 15 amino acids. CDR3 DNA: TGTGCCAGCAGTGAAGACAGGGGGAGCTCCTACGAGCAGTACTTC. Translation gives CASSEDRGSSYEQYF.

This chain joins TRBV29-1 and TRBJ1-2; 8 bases align to TRBD1. Germline V gives CDR1 SQVTM, CDR2 ANQGSEA. J was trimmed by 2 bases and V by 4 bases; bases with no gene match: 6. CDR3 size: 14 residues. CDR3 loop: CSVGTTGANYGYTF. CDR3 sequence (DNA): TGCAGCGTTGGAACGACAGGGGCGAACTATGGCTACACCTTC. The entire variable domain, with the rest obtained from reference TRBV29-1 and TRBJ1-2, is as follows: SAVISQKPSRDICQRGTSLTIQCQVDSQVTMMFWYRQQPGQSLTLIATANQGSEATYESGFVIDKFPISRPNLTFSTLTVSNMSPEDSSIYLCSVGTTGANYGYTFGSGTRLTVV.

The V gene is TRBV7-9, the J gene TRBJ1-1; D is uncertain. The CDR3 extends over 12 amino acids. Germline-derived CDR1 and CDR2 are SEHNR and FQNEAQ (reference sequence). Trimming removed 5 bases at V and 3 bases at J, with 7 bases between. The CDR3 region is CASSRGYTEAFF. In nucleotides, the CDR3 is TGTGCCAGCAGCCGCGGGTACACTGAAGCTTTCTTT.

This chain uses TRBV7-9 with TRBJ1-1, with D possibly matching TRBD1 (5 bases). Germline assignment: CDR1 SEHNR and CDR2 FQNEAQ (reference sequence). The CDR3 is made up of 14 amino acids. V was trimmed by 1 base and J by 2 bases, leaving 8 bases between them. The CDR3 reads CASSLGRANTEAFF. The CDR3 DNA sequence: TGTGCCAGCAGCTTAGGCAGGGCAAACACTGAAGCTTTCTTT.

V is TRBV2 and J is TRBJ1-1, with D possibly TRBD1 on 6 matching bases. Germline-derived CDR1 and CDR2 are SNHLY and FYNNEI. The CDR3 sequence is 14 residues long. Trimming removed 10 bases at V and 4 bases at J, with 19 bases between. CDR3 in amino acids: CAIFGGAGGTEAFF. CDR3 sequence (DNA): TGTGCCATCTTTGGGGGGGCGGGAGGCACTGAAGCTTTCTTT.

This clone rates as medium-sized. V and J are TRBV27 and TRBJ2-3; D gene unclear. The CDR3 totals 13 residues. Per the germline V gene, CDR1 is MNHEY and CDR2 is SMNVEV (reference sequence). V lost 4 bases and J lost 6, with 11 bases in between. CDR3 bases: TGTGCCAGCAGTTCCACCTCCGAGGATACGCAGTATTTT. Translating gives CASSSTSEDTQYF.

The chain uses TRBV10-1 and TRBJ2-1; 9 bases map to TRBD2. The CDR3 runs 15 residues. The junction had 8 bases not matched to a gene; V was cut back by 3 bases and J by 8 bases. Germline CDR1 WNHNN, CDR2 SYGVQD (reference sequence). The CDR3 sequence is CASSDGIAGVYEQFF. In nucleotides, the CDR3 is TGCGCCAGCAGTGATGGAATAGCGGGAGTTTATGAGCAGTTCTTC.

This sequence joins TRBV5-1 and TRBJ2-1; TRBD2 matches 10 bases. The CDR3 covers 16 residues. Germline V CDR1 and CDR2: SGHRS, YFSETQ. Unmatched junction bases numbered 12, after V lost 2 bases and J lost 10 bases. CDR3 in amino acids: CASSFRPSGRGSEQFF. DNA for the CDR3: TGCGCCAGCAGCTTTCGGCCTAGCGGGAGAGGATCGGAGCAGTTCTTC.

J is TRBJ2-7 and V is TRBV2, with 11 bases that match TRBD2. The germline V gene has CDR1 SNHLY and CDR2 FYNNEI. V trimming: 6 bases; J trimming: 5 bases; junction bases outside the gene matches: 9. The CDR3 is 15 amino acids. In nucleotides, the CDR3 is TGTGCCAGCAGGAAACTAGCGGGAGAAGTCGACGAGCAGTACTTC. It codes for CASRKLAGEVDEQYF.

The gene calls are TRBV15 and TRBJ1-6, with D hard to call. Germline CDR1 and CDR2: LNHNV and YYDKDF (reference sequence). Trimming removed 0 bases from V and 8 bases from J, with 11 bases in between. The CDR3 totals 15 residues. The CDR3 DNA sequence: TGTGCCACCAGCAGAGAAGGAGGGTTTGATTCACCCCTCCACTTT. Translation gives CATSREGGFDSPLHF. Full variable domain (outside the CDR3, taken from reference TRBV15 and TRBJ1-6): DAMVIQNPRYQVTQFGKPVTLSCSQTLNHNVMYWYQQKSSQAPKLLFHYYDKDFNNEADTPDNFQSRRPNTSFCFLDIRSPGLGDTAMYLCATSREGGFDSPLHFGNGTRLTVT.

V and J are TRBV6-5 and TRBJ2-6; 7 bases align to TRBD1. The V gene's germline CDR1 is MNHEY and CDR2 SVGAGI. V lost 6 bases, J lost 2 bases, and 4 bases stayed unmatched. This CDR3 is built from 15 residues. In DNA form, the CDR3 reads TGTGCCAGCAGCCACAGGGGTGCTGGGGCCAACGTCCTGACTTTC. Translating gives CASSHRGAGANVLTF.

The chain links TRBV10-1 to TRBJ2-3, with 7 bases lining up with TRBD2. The V and J ends lost 5 bases and 7 bases, in that order; junction bases with no gene match: 6. The CDR3 length is 13 residues. The germline gives CDR1 WNHNN, CDR2 SYGVQD (reference sequence). The CDR3 nucleotides are TGCGCCAGCAGTAGCGGGAATGATTATACGCAGTATTTT. Its protein is CASSSGNDYTQYF.

This chain connects TRBV29-1 to TRBJ2-1, with D possibly being TRBD1 (6 bases). The CDR3 length is 13 residues. V was shortened by 6 bases and J by 3 bases, with 12 bases between the two germline ends. The germline CDR1 and CDR2 sequences are SQVTM and ANQGSEA. This chain's CDR3 is CSVDLDSYNEQFF. The CDR3 DNA reads TGCAGCGTCGACCTGGACAGCTACAATGAGCAGTTCTTC.